The clone carrying this T cell receptor beta chain was observed many times. Antigen specificity is unknown. One end of the junction does not line up with germline, which may come from a read error. The sample is drawn from a study of identical twins. Overall study results and limits: Analyses based on zero insertions could be partly confounded by invariant MAIT and iNKT cells. Out-of-frame alpha sequences shared between twins exhibited an excess of low generation probability. With beta out-of-frame sequences, excess sharing by twins was weaker.

Through template switching, a universal primer site was introduced, and the cDNA contained unique molecular identifiers. TCRdb reanalysed the 5' RACE reads using MiXCR and keeps one entry per CDR3 protein. Of a few hundred thousand distinct CDR3 sequences listed, 9% to 10% are singletons. The CDR3 consists of 13 residues. Germline assignment: CDR1 SGHRS and CDR2 YFSETQ. The sample was also reused in another study, on yellow fever vaccine responses in identical twins.

This receptor was identified in a woman under 30 in good health. This chain connects TRBV5-1 to TRBJ2-2; no clear D. The sample taken for sequencing was PBMCs. Written as DNA, the CDR3 is TGTGCCAGCAGCTTAATAGGGACCGGGGAGCTGTTTTTT. This gives the protein CASSLIGTGELFF.